A single sample gave rise to the 23 T cell receptor beta chains below, sequenced in a study of blood T cell repertoires in COVID-19 (dated by TCRdb to 2019 to 2021). The method was the immunoSEQ multiplex PCR assay. The table comes from immuneACCESS by way of TCRdb, which keeps in-frame sequences with V and J called. Part of the clones is missing from these tables; in studies checked, under half for an unresolved V gene and the rest for unknown reasons. For this sample there are 130,000 to 150,000 clones; approximately 80% appear just once. The ten largest clones represent approximately 2.7% of the sample. Material for sequencing was peripheral blood. The receptors stem from a woman aged 40 to 50 with active or convalescent COVID-19.

The chain has TRBV30 and TRBJ1-3; a weak D match, TRBD1 (6 bases). Per the germline V gene, CDR1 is GTSNPN and CDR2 is SVGIG (reference sequence). Deletions cut 0 bases from V and 4 bases from J, with 19 bases between. The CDR3 is made up of 17 amino acids. In DNA, the CDR3 is TGTGCCTGGAGTGTAGGGGGACGCAGGGTATACGGAAACACCATATATTTT. Residues: CAWSVGGRRVYGNTIYF.

The chain recombines TRBV2 with TRBJ1-6, with TRBD1 matching over 8 bases. This CDR3 region has 14 residues. From germline, CDR1 is SNHLY and CDR2 FYNNEI. V lost 5 bases and J lost 9; bases outside the gene matches: 6. DNA of the CDR3: TGTGCCAGCAGTCAGACAGGGGTCCCTTCACCCCTCCACTTT. It yields the protein CASSQTGVPSPLHF.

The rearrangement links TRBV19 to TRBJ1-6; TRBD1 is a possible D gene (6 bases). The CDR3 extends over 15 amino acids. Germline V gene sequence: CDR1 LNHDA, CDR2 SQIVND (reference sequence). Trimming removed 1 base from V and 7 bases from J, with 11 bases in between. CDR3 loop: CASSIVQGRNSPLHF. DNA of the CDR3: TGTGCCAGTAGTATAGTGCAGGGGCGGAATTCACCCCTCCACTTT.

This sequence joins TRBV19 and TRBJ2-4; possibly TRBD2 for D (6 bases). Germline assignment: CDR1 LNHDA and CDR2 SQIVND (reference sequence). The CDR3 is 14 residues long. V gave up 1 base and J gave up 7 bases, with 11 bases separating them. CDR3 nucleotide sequence: TGTGCCAGTAGTATAGTTGTGGGGAGGAACATTCAGTACTTC. As protein: CASSIVVGRNIQYF.

The chain employs TRBV7-9 and TRBJ1-6; the D gene is possibly TRBD1 (6 bases). Germline lookup yields CDR1 SEHNR and CDR2 FQNEAQ (reference sequence). The CDR3 is 15 residues long. Trimming removed 1 base from V and 6 bases from J, with 10 bases in between. The CDR3 spells CASSLVQGTNSPLHF. CDR3 DNA sequence: TGTGCCAGCAGCTTAGTTCAGGGGACTAATTCACCCCTCCACTTT.

The chain uses TRBV18 and TRBJ1-6, with D possibly being TRBD1 (5 bases). The V gene lost 3 bases and the J gene lost 9 bases, with 15 bases spanning the gap. CDR1 is KGHSH and CDR2 is LQKENI in the germline V gene. The CDR3 loop spans 15 amino acids. The CDR3, as DNA: TGTGCCAGCTCACCCGCGGGGCAGTCGAGTTCACCCCTCCACTTT. Residues: CASSPAGQSSSPLHF. Filled out from reference TRBV18 and TRBJ1-6, the complete variable domain reads NAGVMQNPRHLVRRRGQEARLRCSPMKGHSHVYWYRQLPEEGLKFMVYLQKENIIDESGMPKERFSAEFPKEGPSILRIQQVVRGDSAAYFCASSPAGQSSSPLHFGNGTRLTVT.

This chain uses TRBV5-1 with TRBJ2-1; D may be TRBD1 (6 bases). Germline CDR1 reads SGHRS; CDR2 reads YFSETQ. V was trimmed by 1 base and J by 0 bases, leaving 26 bases between them. CDR3 length equals 21 residues. CDR3: CASSLLSPRTDRPSSYNEQFF. Here the CDR3 DNA reads TGCGCCAGCAGCTTGCTATCGCCGAGGACAGATAGACCTAGCTCCTACAATGAGCAGTTCTTC.

V is TRBV28 and J is TRBJ1-5; D is unresolved. From germline, CDR1 is MDHEN and CDR2 SYDVKM. Trimming removed 2 bases from V and 6 bases from J, with 17 bases in between. This CDR3 contains 16 residues. The CDR3 nucleotides are TGTGCCAGCAGTTTAAGAAGGGCGGCGAGCGGTCAGCCCCAGCATTTT. Translated, it gives CASSLRRAASGQPQHF.

This chain uses TRBV9 with TRBJ1-4, with a tentative D call TRBD1 (6 bases). This CDR3 region has 15 residues. Trimming removed 0 bases at V and 5 bases at J, with 11 bases between. Germline CDR1 reads SGDLS; CDR2 reads YYNGEE. CDR3 DNA: TGTGCCAGCAGCGTAGGGACAGTGGTCAATGAAAAACTGTTTTTT. Translated: CASSVGTVVNEKLFF. Using reference TRBV9 and TRBJ1-4 for the parts outside the CDR3, the full variable domain is DSGVTQTPKHLITATGQRVTLRCSPRSGDLSVYWYQQSLDQGLQFLIQYYNGEERAKGNILERFSAQQFPDLHSELNLSSLELGDSALYFCASSVGTVVNEKLFFGSGTQLSVL.

V and J are TRBV3-1 (or the pseudogene TRBV3-2) and TRBJ2-2; 8 bases are a match to TRBD2. This CDR3 has 16 residues. Per the germline V gene, CDR1 is LGHDT and CDR2 is YNNKEL (reference sequence). Germline trimming cut 0 bases from V and 5 bases from J; bases unmatched to any gene: 5. CDR3 nucleotide sequence: TGTGCCAGCAGCCAAGAAGGGGCTAGCGGGACCGGGGAGCTGTTTTTT. The encoded protein is CASSQEGASGTGELFF.

This clone was picked up one time. The chain has TRBV18 and TRBJ2-7, with 9 bases lining up with TRBD1. V was clipped by 2 bases and J by 0 bases; unmatched bases: 11. CDR3 size: 18 residues. Germline V gene lookup returns CDR1 KGHSH and CDR2 LQKENI. CDR3 region: CASSPGQGSGSSSYEQYF. The DNA of the CDR3 is TGTGCCAGCTCACCAGGACAGGGGTCAGGGTCCTCCTCCTACGAGCAGTACTTC. The full variable domain, rest sourced from reference TRBV18 and TRBJ2-7, is NAGVMQNPRHLVRRRGQEARLRCSPMKGHSHVYWYRQLPEEGLKFMVYLQKENIIDESGMPKERFSAEFPKEGPSILRIQQVVRGDSAAYFCASSPGQGSGSSSYEQYFGPGTRLTVT.

The chain links TRBV7-9 to TRBJ2-3; TRBD2 matches 13 bases. Unmatched junction bases numbered 8, after V lost 5 bases and J lost 0 bases. Per the germline V gene, CDR1 is SEHNR and CDR2 is FQNEAQ (reference sequence). This CDR3 has 18 amino acids. The CDR3 nucleotides read TGTGCCAGCAGCCCGACTAGCGGGGGGTTATCTAGCACAGATACGCAGTATTTT. This sequence encodes CASSPTSGGLSSTDTQYF.

V is TRBV6-5 and J is TRBJ1-4; 8 bases agree with TRBD1. With 6 bases clipped from V and 6 bases from J, the junction kept 6 bases outside the gene matches. This CDR3 is built from 14 residues. Per the germline V gene, CDR1 is MNHEY and CDR2 is SVGAGI. The CDR3 reads CASSPDRVDEKLFF. Here the CDR3 DNA reads TGTGCCAGCAGCCCGGACAGGGTGGATGAAAAACTGTTTTTT.

This clone was recorded once. J is TRBJ1-2 and V is TRBV3-1 (or the pseudogene TRBV3-2); TRBD1 agrees at 8 bases. Germline values: CDR1 LGHDT, CDR2 YNNKEL (reference sequence). This CDR3 comprises 16 residues. J lost 8 bases, V lost 0 bases, and 11 bases had no gene match. The CDR3 coding sequence is TGTGCCAGCAGCCAAGAAGCGAACAGGGGGTGGTGGGGCTACACCTTC. Amino acids: CASSQEANRGWWGYTF.

The chain combines TRBV9 with TRBJ2-1; D may be TRBD2 (6 bases). Germline assignment: CDR1 SGDLS and CDR2 YYNGEE. The CDR3 contains 15 residues. The ends were cut back, 3 bases at V and 4 bases at J, with 14 bases in the middle. The CDR3 loop is CASSGGAPSYNEQFF. CDR3 nucleotides: TGTGCCAGCAGCGGCGGGGCACCGAGTTACAATGAGCAGTTCTTC.

CDR3 loop: CASSLGQGNEQYF. The CDR3 DNA sequence: TGTGCCAGCAGCTTGGGACAGGGAAACGAGCAGTACTTC. This chain connects TRBV5-4 to TRBJ2-7; 7 positions match TRBD1. From germline, CDR1 is SGHNT and CDR2 YYREEE (reference sequence). The CDR3 covers 13 residues. Unmatched junction bases numbered 2, after V lost 0 bases and J lost 5 bases.

The rearrangement uses TRBV24-1 and TRBJ1-5; D is uncertain. The CDR3 contains 13 residues. V was trimmed by 6 bases and J by 2 bases, leaving 7 bases between them. CDR1 and CDR2 (germline): KGHDR, SFDVKD. CDR3 in DNA: TGTGCCACCAGTTCCCAGGGCAATCAGCCCCAGCATTTT. Translated, it gives CATSSQGNQPQHF.

This chain connects TRBV30 to TRBJ1-6, with D maybe TRBD1 (5 bases). From germline, CDR1 is GTSNPN and CDR2 SVGIG (reference sequence). This CDR3 contains 14 residues. Trimming took off 5 bases at V and 10 bases at J, with 18 bases between the two ends. CDR3 sequence reads: CAWALLGRGSPLHF. The CDR3 nucleotides read TGTGCCTGGGCCCTCTTGGGCCGGGGGTCACCCCTCCACTTT.

The rearrangement uses TRBV19 and TRBJ2-7; D uncertain. Deletions cut 4 bases from V and 2 bases from J, with 9 bases between. The germline V gene has CDR1 LNHDA and CDR2 SQIVND (reference sequence). The CDR3 loop spans 13 amino acids. Here the CDR3 DNA reads TGTGCCAGTAGTAGGGCCATCGCCTACGAGCAGTACTTC. Translating gives CASSRAIAYEQYF.

The V gene is TRBV30, the J gene TRBJ2-4; TRBD1 agrees at 7 bases. There are 13 residues in the CDR3. The V gene end was trimmed by 3 bases and the J gene end by 4 bases; junction bases not matched to a gene: 3. Germline CDR1 reads GTSNPN; CDR2 reads SVGIG (reference sequence). For the CDR3, the DNA is TGTGCCTGGAGCCGGGGACAGAAAAACATTCAGTACTTC. Protein: CAWSRGQKNIQYF.

This sequence joins TRBV13 and TRBJ2-4, with 8 bases fitting TRBD1. Looked up from germline, CDR1 is PRHDT and CDR2 is FYEKMQ (reference sequence). Germline trimming cut 5 bases from V and 9 bases from J; bases unmatched to any gene: 9. The CDR3 is 14 amino acids. The CDR3 here is CASSLGQGQVIQYF. CDR3 nucleotide sequence: TGTGCCAGCAGCCTCGGACAGGGTCAAGTCATTCAGTACTTC.

The chain couples TRBV5-6 to TRBJ1-5; 8 bases align to TRBD1. With 0 bases clipped from V and 3 bases from J, the junction kept 2 bases outside the gene matches. CDR3 length equals 15 residues. Germline values: CDR1 SGHDT, CDR2 YYEEEE. CDR3 nucleotides: TGTGCCAGCAGCTTGGGGACAGGGTACAATCAGCCCCAGCATTTT. Protein product: CASSLGTGYNQPQHF.

This chain connects TRBV25-1 to TRBJ1-2, with D possibly matching TRBD1 (5 bases). The germline V gene has CDR1 MGHDK and CDR2 SYGVNS. The CDR3 contains 15 residues. V shed 10 bases and J shed 5 bases, with 23 bases lying between them. The CDR3 here is CATQGPFAGRYGYTF. The CDR3 bases are TGTGCCACCCAAGGCCCTTTCGCAGGGAGGTATGGCTACACCTTC.